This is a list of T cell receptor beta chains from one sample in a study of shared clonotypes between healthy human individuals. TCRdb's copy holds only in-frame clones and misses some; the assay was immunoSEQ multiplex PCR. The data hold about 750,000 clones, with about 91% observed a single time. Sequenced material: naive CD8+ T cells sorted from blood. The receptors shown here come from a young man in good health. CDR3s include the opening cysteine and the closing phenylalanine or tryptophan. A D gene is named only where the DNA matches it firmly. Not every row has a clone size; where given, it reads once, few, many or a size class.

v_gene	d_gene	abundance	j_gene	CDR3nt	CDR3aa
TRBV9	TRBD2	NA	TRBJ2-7	TGTGCCAGCAGCGGGACGAGCGGGGAACCGCTGTCCGAGCAGTACTTC	CASSGTSGEPLSEQYF
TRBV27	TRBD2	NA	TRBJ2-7	TGTGCCAGCAGTTTATTCTGGGGGGGAAAGCACGAGCAGTACTTC	CASSLFWGGKHEQYF
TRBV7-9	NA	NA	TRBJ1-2	TGTGCCAGCCGGGGGGGACCCAACTATGGCTACACCTTC	CASRGGPNYGYTF
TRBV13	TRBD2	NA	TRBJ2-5	TGTGCCAGCAGCTCCCGACTAGCGGGAGTGGGGACCCAGTACTTC	CASSSRLAGVGTQYF
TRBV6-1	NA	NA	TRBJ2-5	TGTGCCAGCAGAAGGGAGGTCCTCTCCCAAGAGACCCAGTACTTC	CASRREVLSQETQYF
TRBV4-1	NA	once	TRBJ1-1	TGCGCCAGCAGCCTCCACGAAGGGGCAGGGGCGATATACACTGAAGCTTTCTTT	CASSLHEGAGAIYTEAFF
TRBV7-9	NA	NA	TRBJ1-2	TGTGCCAGCAGCCCGGACACAAACTATGGCTACACCTTC	CASSPDTNYGYTF
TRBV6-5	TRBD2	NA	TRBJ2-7	TGTGCCAGCAGTTATAGCGGGAGGAGGTACGAGCAGTACTTC	CASSYSGRRYEQYF
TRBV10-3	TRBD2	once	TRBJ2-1	TGTGCCGTGGGCGGGAGGGGAGCCTCCTACAATGAGCAGTTCTTC	CAVGGRGASYNEQFF
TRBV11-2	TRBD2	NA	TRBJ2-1	TGTGCCAGCAGCTTCGGGACTAGCGGAGGCTATGGGAATTACAATGAGCAGTTCTTC	CASSFGTSGGYGNYNEQFF
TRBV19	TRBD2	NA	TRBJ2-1	TGTGCCAGTAGTATAGTGACTACAGCGGGAGGAAGTTACAATGAGCAGTTCTTC	CASSIVTTAGGSYNEQFF
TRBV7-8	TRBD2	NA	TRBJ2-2	TGTGCCAGCAGCCAATCTAGCGGGAGCGTAACCGGGGAGCTGTTTTTT	CASSQSSGSVTGELFF
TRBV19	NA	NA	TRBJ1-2	TGTGCCAGTAGGACCCCTAACTATGGCTACACCTTC	CASRTPNYGYTF
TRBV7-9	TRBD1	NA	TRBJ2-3	TGTGCCAGCAGCCCCCGGGACAGTCGGAACACAGATACGCAGTATTTT	CASSPRDSRNTDTQYF
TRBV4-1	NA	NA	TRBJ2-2	TGCGCCAGCAGCCCCGAGACAGATAACACCGGGGAGCTGTTTTTT	CASSPETDNTGELFF
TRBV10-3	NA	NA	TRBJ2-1	TGTGCCATCAGAGGAGCGAATGAGCAGTTCTTC	CAIRGANEQFF
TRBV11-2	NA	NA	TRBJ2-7	TGTGCCACCAAACTTAACTACGAGCAGTACTTC	CATKLNYEQYF
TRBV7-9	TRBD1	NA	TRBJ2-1	TGTGCCAGCAGACCAATCGGGACAGAGGATGAGCAGTTCTTC	CASRPIGTEDEQFF
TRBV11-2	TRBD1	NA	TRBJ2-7	TGTGCCAGCAGCCCCCGGGACAGGGGCTACGAGCAGTACTTC	CASSPRDRGYEQYF
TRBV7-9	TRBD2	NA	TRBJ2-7	TGTGCCAGCAGCTATAGACTAGCGGGAGTAGACCACGAGCAGTACTTC	CASSYRLAGVDHEQYF
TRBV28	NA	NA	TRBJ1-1	TGTGCCAGCAGCGGGGGGTTCGGCACTGAAGCTTTCTTT	CASSGGFGTEAFF
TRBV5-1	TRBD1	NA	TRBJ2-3	TGCGCCAGCAGCGTGGCCGAGTCCCGGGACAGGGGAAGAGATACGCAGTATTTT	CASSVAESRDRGRDTQYF
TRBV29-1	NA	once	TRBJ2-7	TGCAGCGTTACCGGGACGGCCTCCTACGAGCAGTACTTC	CSVTGTASYEQYF
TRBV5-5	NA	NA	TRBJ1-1	TGTGCCAGCAGCGTTTCTGGGGCCCTGAACACTGAAGCTTTCTTT	CASSVSGALNTEAFF
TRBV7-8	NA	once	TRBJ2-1	TGTGCCAGCAGCTTATTGGGGGGCGGGCAGCCTGAGCAGTTCTTC	CASSLLGGGQPEQFF
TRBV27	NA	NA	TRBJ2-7	TGTGCCAGCGGGGGGACAGTCCACGAGCAGTACTTC	CASGGTVHEQYF
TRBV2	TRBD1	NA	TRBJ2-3	TGTGCCAGCCAGGGACAGGGGAATGCAGATACGCAGTATTTT	CASQGQGNADTQYF
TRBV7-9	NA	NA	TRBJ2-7	TGTGCCAGCAGCTTAGGGGACTTCTACGAGCAGTACTTC	CASSLGDFYEQYF
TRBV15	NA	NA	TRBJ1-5	TGTGCCACCAGCAGAGATACAGGATATAGCAATCAGCCCCAGCATTTT	CATSRDTGYSNQPQHF